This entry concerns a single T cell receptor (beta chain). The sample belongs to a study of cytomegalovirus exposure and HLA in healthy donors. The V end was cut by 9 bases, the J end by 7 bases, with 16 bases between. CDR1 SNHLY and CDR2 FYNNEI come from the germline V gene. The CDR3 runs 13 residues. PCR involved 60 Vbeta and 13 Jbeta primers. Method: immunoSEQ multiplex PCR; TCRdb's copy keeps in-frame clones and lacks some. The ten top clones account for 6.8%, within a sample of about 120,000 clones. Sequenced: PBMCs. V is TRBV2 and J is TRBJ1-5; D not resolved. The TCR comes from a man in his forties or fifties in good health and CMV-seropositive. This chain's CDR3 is CASSEGLWQPQHF. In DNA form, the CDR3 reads TGTGCCAGTTCCGAGGGTTTATGGCAGCCCCAGCATTTT.